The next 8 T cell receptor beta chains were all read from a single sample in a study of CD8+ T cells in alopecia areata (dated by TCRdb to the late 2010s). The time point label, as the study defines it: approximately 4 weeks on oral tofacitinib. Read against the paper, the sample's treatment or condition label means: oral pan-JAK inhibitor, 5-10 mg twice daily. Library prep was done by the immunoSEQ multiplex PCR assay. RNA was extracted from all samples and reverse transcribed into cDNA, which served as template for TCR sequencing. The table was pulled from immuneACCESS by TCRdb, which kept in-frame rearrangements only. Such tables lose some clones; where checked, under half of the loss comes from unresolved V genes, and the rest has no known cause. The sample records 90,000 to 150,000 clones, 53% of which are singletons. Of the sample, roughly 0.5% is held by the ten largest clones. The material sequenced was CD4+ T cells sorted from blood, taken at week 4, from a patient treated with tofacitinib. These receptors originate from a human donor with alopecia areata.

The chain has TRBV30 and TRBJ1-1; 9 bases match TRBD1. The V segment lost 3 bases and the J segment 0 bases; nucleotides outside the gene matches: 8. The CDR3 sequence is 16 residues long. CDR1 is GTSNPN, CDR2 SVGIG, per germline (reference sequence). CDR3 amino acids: CAWSRRRTGVNTEAFF. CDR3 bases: TGTGCCTGGAGCCGACGACGGACAGGGGTGAACACTGAAGCTTTCTTT.

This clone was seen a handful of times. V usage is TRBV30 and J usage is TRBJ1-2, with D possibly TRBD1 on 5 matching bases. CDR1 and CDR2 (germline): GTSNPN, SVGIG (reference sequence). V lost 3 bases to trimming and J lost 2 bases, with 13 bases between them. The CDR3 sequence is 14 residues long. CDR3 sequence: CAWSPKGKNYGYTF. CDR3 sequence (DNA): TGTGCCTGGAGCCCCAAGGGGAAAAACTATGGCTACACCTTC.

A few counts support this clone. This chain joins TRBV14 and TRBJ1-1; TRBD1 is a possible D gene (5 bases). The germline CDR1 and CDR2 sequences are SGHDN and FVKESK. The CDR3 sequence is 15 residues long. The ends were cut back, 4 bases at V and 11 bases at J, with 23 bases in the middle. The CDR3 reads CASSPTTGPRSSAFF. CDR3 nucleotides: TGTGCCAGCAGCCCCACTACGGGGCCCCGAAGTTCGGCTTTCTTT.

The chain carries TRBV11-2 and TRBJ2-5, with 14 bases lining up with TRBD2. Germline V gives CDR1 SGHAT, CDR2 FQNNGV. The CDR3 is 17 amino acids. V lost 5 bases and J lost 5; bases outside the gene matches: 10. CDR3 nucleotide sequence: TGTGCCAGCAGCAGACGGACTAGCGGGGGGCCCAGGGAGACCCAGTACTTC. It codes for CASSRRTSGGPRETQYF.

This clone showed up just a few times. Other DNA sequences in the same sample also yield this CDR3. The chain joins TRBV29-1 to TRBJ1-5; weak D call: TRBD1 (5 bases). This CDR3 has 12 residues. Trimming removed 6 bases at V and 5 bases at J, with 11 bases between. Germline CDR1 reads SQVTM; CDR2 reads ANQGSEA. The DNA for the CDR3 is TGCAGCGTGGCGGGGGGAGATCAGCCCCAGCATTTT. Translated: CSVAGGDQPQHF.

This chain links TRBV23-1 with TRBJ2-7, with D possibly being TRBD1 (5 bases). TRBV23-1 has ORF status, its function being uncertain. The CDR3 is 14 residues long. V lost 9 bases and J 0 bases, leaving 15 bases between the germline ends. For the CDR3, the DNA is TGCGCCAGGCCCCGCTCGACAGCCTCCTACGAGCAGTACTTC. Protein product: CARPRSTASYEQYF.

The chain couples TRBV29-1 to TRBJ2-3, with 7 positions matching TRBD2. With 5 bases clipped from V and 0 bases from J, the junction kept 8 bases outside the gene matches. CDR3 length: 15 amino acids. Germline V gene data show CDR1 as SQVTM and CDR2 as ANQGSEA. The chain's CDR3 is CSVPGGSFSTDTQYF. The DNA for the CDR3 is TGCAGCGTTCCCGGGGGGTCGTTTAGCACAGATACGCAGTATTTT.

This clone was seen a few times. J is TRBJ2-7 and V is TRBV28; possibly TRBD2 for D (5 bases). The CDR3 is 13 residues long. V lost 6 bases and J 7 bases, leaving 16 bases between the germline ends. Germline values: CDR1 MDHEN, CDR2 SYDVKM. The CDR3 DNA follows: TGTGCCAGCAGCACCGGAGGTCCCGGGGAGCAGTACTTC. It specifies CASSTGGPGEQYF.